A single sample is the source of the 19 T cell receptor beta chains below, sequenced in a study of CD8 T cells in Susac syndrome. The RNA input was about 0.5 to 1 ug, and it was reverse transcribed with random hexamers. TCRdb re-called the immunoSEQ multiplex PCR reads with MiXCR, one entry per CDR3 protein. Of hundreds of thousands of distinct CDR3 sequences listed, around 96% are singletons. The sequencing input was CD4+ T cells from PBMCs. These receptors originate from a human donor with Susac syndrome.

Regarding this clonotype: Its ends do not fully match the called genes, so a read error is possible. The chain employs TRBV30 and TRBJ1-1, with D tentatively TRBD1 (6 bases). CDR3 length: 8 residues. CDR1 GTSNPN and CDR2 SVGIG come from the germline V gene (reference sequence). CDR3 loop: CAWRQDRF. DNA of the CDR3: TGTGCCTGGAGACAAGACAGGTTT. Full variable domain (remainder filled in from reference TRBV30 and TRBJ1-1): SQTIHQWPATLVQPVGSPLSLECTVEGTSNPNLYWYRQAAGRGLQLLFYSVGIGQISSEVPQNLSASRPQDRQFILSSKKLLLSDSGFYLCAWRQDRFGQGTRLTVV.

V gene TRBV7-9 combines with J gene TRBJ2-2, with 13 nucleotides matching TRBD2. The junction had 3 bases not matched to a gene; V was cut back by 6 bases and J by 8 bases. This CDR3 contains 14 residues. The germline CDR1 and CDR2 sequences are SEHNR and FQNEAQ (reference sequence). The CDR3 loop is CASRGTSGMGELFF. In DNA, the CDR3 is TGTGCCAGCAGAGGGACTAGCGGGATGGGGGAGCTGTTTTTT.

The chain employs TRBV11-2 and TRBJ2-1, with D hard to call. The CDR3 spans 11 residues. Germline CDR1 and CDR2: SGHAT and FQNNGV. Trimming removed 7 bases from V and 9 bases from J, with 10 bases in between. As DNA, the CDR3 is TGTGCCAGCATCAGGTTGGGTGAGCAGTTCTTC. Translating it yields CASIRLGEQFF.

The chain links TRBV6-5 to TRBJ1-6, with D possibly being TRBD1 (5 bases). The CDR3 has 14 residues. The germline CDR1 and CDR2 sequences are MNHEY and SVGAGI. The V end lost 6 bases, the J end lost 7 bases, and 13 bases lay between the germline ends. The CDR3 sequence is CASSALPGNSPLHF. CDR3 bases: TGTGCCAGCAGCGCCCTACCAGGGAATTCACCCCTCCACTTT.

The chain joins TRBV2 to TRBJ2-6; 7 nucleotides agree with TRBD1. The germline V gene has CDR1 SNHLY and CDR2 FYNNEI. Germline trimming cut 10 bases from V and 7 bases from J; bases unmatched to any gene: 10. The CDR3 loop spans 14 amino acids. The CDR3 sequence: CAIRQGNIANVLTF. CDR3 nucleotides: TGTGCCATTCGACAGGGTAACATAGCCAACGTCCTGACTTTC.

The chain uses TRBV20-1 and TRBJ2-1; tentative D call: TRBD2 (6 bases). CDR1 DFQATT and CDR2 SNEGSKA come from the germline V gene (reference sequence). V shed 3 bases and J shed 3 bases, with 18 bases lying between them. The CDR3 contains 16 residues. CDR3 in amino acids: CSARGGARSVYNEQFF. CDR3 DNA: TGCAGTGCTAGGGGAGGCGCGAGGTCTGTCTACAATGAGCAGTTCTTC.

The gene calls are TRBV20-1 and TRBJ2-2; 8 bases line up with TRBD2. The CDR3 contains 17 residues. In germline, CDR1 is DFQATT, CDR2 SNEGSKA (reference sequence). V shed 0 bases and J 4 bases; nucleotides not matched to a gene: 10. The CDR3 is CSARDPGSGGRTGELFF. CDR3 bases: TGCAGTGCTAGAGATCCCGGCTCGGGAGGGCGCACCGGGGAGCTGTTTTTT.

The chain joins TRBV24-1 to TRBJ1-5, with D hard to call. CDR3 size: 14 residues. Trimming cost V 3 bases and J 2 bases, with 7 bases left between them. Germline V lookup: CDR1 KGHDR, CDR2 SFDVKD. This CDR3 reads CATSDISGNQPQHF. The CDR3, as DNA: TGTGCCACCAGTGATATCAGTGGCAATCAGCCCCAGCATTTT.

The chain couples TRBV30 to TRBJ1-1; no firm D call. Trimming removed 5 bases from V and 8 bases from J, with 9 bases in between. Germline V gene data show CDR1 as GTSNPN and CDR2 as SVGIG (reference sequence). The CDR3 loop spans 10 amino acids. CDR3 DNA sequence: TGTGCCTGGTCGGGAGCGGAAGCTTTCTTT. It codes for CAWSGAEAFF.

J is TRBJ2-7 and V is TRBV27; 7 nucleotides agree with TRBD1. The V gene end was trimmed by 8 bases and the J gene end by 5 bases; junction bases not matched to a gene: 12. Looked up from germline, CDR1 is MNHEY and CDR2 is SMNVEV (reference sequence). CDR3 size: 14 residues. In DNA, the CDR3 is TGTGCCAGCGCTGCCAACAGGGGAGACGACGAGCAGTACTTC. Translation gives CASAANRGDDEQYF.

The chain is built from TRBV29-1 and TRBJ1-2; the match to TRBD1 covers 9 bases. Germline loops: CDR1 SQVTM, CDR2 ANQGSEA. The CDR3 length is 12 residues. V shed 7 bases and J 6 bases; nucleotides not matched to a gene: 6. The CDR3 spells CSAYTGGHGYTF. Written as DNA, the CDR3 is TGCAGCGCCTACACAGGGGGCCATGGCTACACCTTC.

This clonotype has only one observation. The genes are TRBV29-1 and TRBJ2-1, with unresolved D. The CDR3 has 12 residues. Deletions cut 6 bases from V and 6 bases from J, with 12 bases between. Germline assignment: CDR1 SQVTM and CDR2 ANQGSEA. The CDR3 protein is CSVAGPTNEQFF. The CDR3 nucleotides read TGCAGCGTGGCCGGTCCCACCAATGAGCAGTTCTTC.

The V and J genes are TRBV20-1 and TRBJ2-1, with D tentatively TRBD2 (5 bases). The CDR3 loop spans 16 amino acids. V lost 6 bases, J lost 4 bases, and 22 bases lay in between. The germline gives CDR1 DFQATT, CDR2 SNEGSKA (reference sequence). Here the CDR3 reads CSAPHETGMDYNEQFF. CDR3 DNA sequence: TGCAGTGCCCCACATGAGACCGGGATGGATTACAATGAGCAGTTCTTC.

V is TRBV29-1 and J is TRBJ2-7; the D gene could be TRBD1 or TRBD2 (5 bases each). The CDR3 is 13 amino acids. Germline-derived CDR1 and CDR2 are SQVTM and ANQGSEA. The V end lost 6 bases, the J end lost 1 base, and 13 bases lay between the germline ends. CDR3 DNA sequence: TGCAGCGTCGGGACGAGACTATCCTACGAGCAGTACTTC. Translation gives CSVGTRLSYEQYF.

This chain links TRBV5-1 with TRBJ2-3; 10 nucleotides align to TRBD2. Germline lookup yields CDR1 SGHRS and CDR2 YFSETQ. V lost 5 bases, J lost 0 bases, and 9 bases stayed unmatched. This CDR3 region has 17 residues. In DNA form, the CDR3 reads TGCGCCAGCAGTATTCAACAAGCGGGAGGGAGCACAGATACGCAGTATTTT. Translating it yields CASSIQQAGGSTDTQYF.

This clonotype has more than one count but fewer than ten. CDR3 region: CASSRTGVDTEAFF. The CDR3 coding sequence is TGTGCCAGCTCACGAACAGGGGTGGACACTGAAGCTTTCTTT. V is TRBV18 and J is TRBJ1-1, with 7 bases identical to TRBD1. J gave up 3 bases and V 4 bases, and 5 bases lay outside the gene matches. This CDR3 has 14 residues. Germline CDR1 and CDR2: KGHSH and LQKENI.

This chain connects TRBV20-1 to TRBJ2-7, with 8 positions matching TRBD2. This CDR3 comprises 14 residues. With 3 bases clipped from V and 0 bases from J, the junction kept 4 bases outside the gene matches. Germline V gene lookup returns CDR1 DFQATT and CDR2 SNEGSKA (reference sequence). DNA for the CDR3: TGCAGTGCTAGGGGACTAGGGACCTCCTACGAGCAGTACTTC. Encoded protein: CSARGLGTSYEQYF.

V usage is TRBV7-3 and J usage is TRBJ2-7; D possibly matches TRBD1 or TRBD2 (5 bases each). This CDR3 is built from 18 residues. V was pared by 2 bases and J by 2 bases, with 22 bases between. Germline V gene sequence: CDR1 SGHTA, CDR2 FQGTGA. CDR3 bases: TGTGCCAGCAGCTTAGCCCCCCCCTCCGGGACGATGCCCTACGAGCAGTACTTC. Its translation is CASSLAPPSGTMPYEQYF.

The chain employs TRBV3-1 and TRBJ1-5; tentatively, D is TRBD1 (6 bases). The CDR3 is 16 amino acids. Germline lookup yields CDR1 LGHDT and CDR2 YNNKEL (reference sequence). V was cut by 4 bases and J by 11 bases, with 24 bases left in between. In DNA form, the CDR3 reads TGTGCCAGCAGCCTCAATTCAGGCCAGGGGCGGTCATCCCAGCATTTT. Amino acids: CASSLNSGQGRSSQHF.